This T cell receptor (beta chain) was sequenced in a study of cytomegalovirus exposure and HLA in healthy donors. Sequencing used immunoSEQ multiplex PCR; TCRdb keeps in-frame clones, though not all of them. The data contain around 94,000 clones, 85% to 95% of them singletons. The ends lost 0 bases at V and 0 bases at J; junction bases unmatched: 7. In germline, CDR1 is LNHNV, CDR2 YYDKDF (reference sequence). This CDR3 is 17 amino acids long. The V gene is TRBV15, the J gene TRBJ2-7; 8 nucleotides agree with TRBD2. The receptor comes from a woman between 18 and 29 years old in good health and CMV-seronegative. Sequencing was done on a sample of PBMCs. The CDR3 DNA is TGTGCCACCAGCAGAGATCGGTTAGCGGGGTCCTCCTACGAGCAGTACTTC. It translates to CATSRDRLAGSSYEQYF.